This T cell receptor beta chain was documented in a study of OX40 agonist ivuxolimab in advanced cancers. Background on the study: The group had a mean age of about 65 years, ranged from roughly 23 to 85, and was 80% to 85% male. Study-wide points: Expanded clones tended on average to be more numerous among CD8+ T cells than CD4+. Some of the nonresponding patients also showed low levels of normalized T-cell clonal expansion. CD4+ and CD8+ blood T cells expanded clonally by week 6 at 0.1 to 3.0 mg/kg.

Trimming cost V 2 bases and J 0 bases, with 10 bases left between them. There are 16 residues in the CDR3. Per germline, CDR1 SNHLY and CDR2 FYNNEI. About this clone: Antigen unknown.

The repertoire was sequenced with immunoSEQ multiplex PCR; TCRdb's copy has only in-frame clones and lacks some. Here the sample spans 60,000 to 75,000 clones, 85% to 95% being singletons. The sample was CD4+ or CD8+ T cells sorted from blood, taken in a trial of the OX40 agonist ivuxolimab. The sequence was obtained from an adult with an advanced solid tumor such as melanoma, head and neck, liver or kidney cancer. The gene calls are TRBV2 and TRBJ1-4; no clear D. The chain's CDR3 is CASSEFVGTTNEKLFF. The CDR3, as DNA: TGTGCCAGCAGTGAATTTGTCGGAACAACTAATGAAAAACTGTTTTTT. The full variable domain, its missing parts supplied by reference TRBV2 and TRBJ1-4, is EPEVTQTPSHQVTQMGQEVILRCVPISNHLYFYWYRQILGQKVEFLVSFYNNEISEKSEIFDDQFSVERPDGSNFTLKIRSTKLEDSAMYFCASSEFVGTTNEKLFFGSGTQLSVL.